This is a list of T cell receptor beta chains from one sample in a study of CD8+CD57+ T cells in acquired aplastic anemia. In TCRdb, the reads were re-called with MiXCR into one record per CDR3 protein. This table has 220,000 or so distinct CDR3 sequences, more than 55% appearing once. Specimen: sorted CD4+, CD8+, or CD8+CD57+ T cells (not recorded which) from PBMCs. The receptors were sampled from a human donor with aplastic anemia. CDR3s include the opening cysteine and the closing phenylalanine or tryptophan. The D gene is left open where the match is weak. Only some rows state a clone size, as once, few, many or a class for expanded clones.

>TRBV5-1|NA|TRBJ2-7|NA
TGTGCCAGCAGCTCTCTCCTAGGTACCTACGAGCAGTACTTC
CASSSLLGTYEQYF
>TRBV12-3/TRBV12-4|NA|TRBJ2-3|NA
TGTGCCAGCAGTTTAGGGGTATCCACAGATACGCAGTATTTT
CASSLGVSTDTQYF
>TRBV19|few|TRBJ2-7|NA
TGTGCCAGTAGTCCGTACCTACAGGGTTCCGAGCAGTACTTC
CASSPYLQGSEQYF
>TRBV7-3|NA|TRBJ2-3|NA
TGCGCCAGCAGCTTGGCCGCGGCTCCCACACAGTATTTT
CASSLAAAPTQYF
>TRBV19|NA|TRBJ2-1|TRBD2
TGTGCCAGTAGTATAAGCGGGGGGGAGTATGAGCAGTTCTTC
CASSISGGEYEQFF
>TRBV10-3|NA|TRBJ1-2|NA
TGTGCCATCAGGGACAGCTCTAACTATGGCTACACCTTC
CAIRDSSNYGYTF
>TRBV29-1|NA|TRBJ2-7|NA
TGCAGCGTGGCAGGGCCGTACGAGCAGTACTTC
CSVAGPYEQYF
>TRBV6-5|NA|TRBJ2-7|TRBD2
TGTGCCAGCAGCCCGACTAGCGGGAGCTCCAGGTCCTACGAGCAGTACTTC
CASSPTSGSSRSYEQYF
>TRBV2|NA|TRBJ2-7|TRBD1
TGTGCCAGCAGTCGAAAGACAGGGAACGAGCAGTACTTC
CASSRKTGNEQYF
>TRBV4-2|NA|TRBJ2-7|TRBD1
TGTGCCAGCAGCCCGGGACAGGGGGACGCTGGGCAGTACTTC
CASSPGQGDAGQYF
>TRBV20-1|NA|TRBJ2-5|NA
TGCAGTGCCCACCGGGCCAACCAAGAGACCCAGTACTTC
CSAHRANQETQYF
>TRBV7-2|NA|TRBJ2-7|TRBD2
TGTGCCAGCAGCTTAGAGCGGGGGAAAGCCTCCTACGAGCAGTACTTC
CASSLERGKASYEQYF
>TRBV19|NA|TRBJ2-1|TRBD1
TGTGCCACCAAACCACAGGGGAACTACAATGAGCAGTTCTTC
CATKPQGNYNEQFF
>TRBV5-1|once|TRBJ2-7|NA
TGCGCCAGCAGGTCCGGACAGTACTACGAGCAGTACTTC
CASRSGQYYEQYF
>TRBV7-9|NA|TRBJ2-3|NA
TGTGCCAGCAGCTTAGAAGTTAGCACAGATACGCAGTATTTT
CASSLEVSTDTQYF
>TRBV5-1|NA|TRBJ2-7|NA
TGCGCCAGCAGCTTGAGAGGGGGTGCCTACGAGCAGTACTTC
CASSLRGGAYEQYF
>TRBV9|NA|TRBJ2-7|NA
TGTGCCAGCAGCACTAGCAACAGCCTTAGGGTCGAGCAGTACTTC
CASSTSNSLRVEQYF